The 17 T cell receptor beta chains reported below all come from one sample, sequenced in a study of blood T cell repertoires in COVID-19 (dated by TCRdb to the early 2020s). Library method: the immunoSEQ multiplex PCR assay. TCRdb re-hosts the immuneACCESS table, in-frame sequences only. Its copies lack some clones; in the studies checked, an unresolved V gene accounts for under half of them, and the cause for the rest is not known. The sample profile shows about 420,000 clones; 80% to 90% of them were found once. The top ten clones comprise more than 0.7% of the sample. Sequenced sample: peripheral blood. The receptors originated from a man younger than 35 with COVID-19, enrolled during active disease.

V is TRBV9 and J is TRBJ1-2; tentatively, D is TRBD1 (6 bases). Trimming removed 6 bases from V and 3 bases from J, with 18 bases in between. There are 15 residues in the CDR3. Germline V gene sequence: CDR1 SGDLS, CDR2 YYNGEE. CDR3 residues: CASTIRDTADYGYTF. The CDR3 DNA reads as TGTGCCAGCACCATCCGGGACACAGCAGACTATGGCTACACCTTC.

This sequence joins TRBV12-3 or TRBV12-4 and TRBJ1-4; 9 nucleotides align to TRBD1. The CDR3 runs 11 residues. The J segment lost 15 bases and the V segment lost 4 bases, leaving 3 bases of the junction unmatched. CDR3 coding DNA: TGTGCCAGCAGTTACGGACAGGGGATGTTTTTT. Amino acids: CASSYGQGMFF.

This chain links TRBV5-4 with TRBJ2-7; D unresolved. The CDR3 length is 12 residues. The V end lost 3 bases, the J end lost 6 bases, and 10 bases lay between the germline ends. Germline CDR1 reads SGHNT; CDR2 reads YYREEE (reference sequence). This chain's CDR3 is CASSSPSGEQYF. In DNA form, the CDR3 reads TGTGCCAGCAGCTCCCCCTCCGGCGAGCAGTACTTC.

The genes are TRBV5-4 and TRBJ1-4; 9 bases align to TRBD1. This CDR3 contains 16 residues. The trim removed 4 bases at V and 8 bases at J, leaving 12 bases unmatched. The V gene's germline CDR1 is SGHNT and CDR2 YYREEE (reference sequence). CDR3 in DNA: TGTGCCAGCAGCCGAAACCCGACAGGGGGGAGGGAAAAACTGTTTTTT. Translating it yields CASSRNPTGGREKLFF.

CDR3 sequence: CASSLGLADNEQFF. The DNA of the CDR3 is TGTGCCAGCAGCTTGGGACTAGCGGACAATGAGCAGTTCTTC. The V call is TRBV5-4, the J call TRBJ2-1; 9 bases match TRBD2. The CDR3 is made up of 14 amino acids. Germline V lookup: CDR1 SGHNT, CDR2 YYREEE (reference sequence). V was pared by 0 bases and J by 5 bases, with 0 bases of the junction left unmatched.

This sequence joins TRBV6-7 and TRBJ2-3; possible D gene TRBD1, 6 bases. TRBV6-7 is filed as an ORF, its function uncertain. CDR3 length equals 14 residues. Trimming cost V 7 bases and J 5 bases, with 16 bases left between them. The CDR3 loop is CASTQGQKRDTQYF. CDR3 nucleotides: TGTGCCAGCACCCAAGGACAGAAGAGAGATACGCAGTATTTT.

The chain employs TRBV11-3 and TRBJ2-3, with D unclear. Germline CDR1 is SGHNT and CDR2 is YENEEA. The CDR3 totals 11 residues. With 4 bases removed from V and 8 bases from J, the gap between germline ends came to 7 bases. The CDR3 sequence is CASSSGGTQYF. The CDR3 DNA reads TGTGCCAGCAGCTCCGGCGGTACGCAGTATTTT.

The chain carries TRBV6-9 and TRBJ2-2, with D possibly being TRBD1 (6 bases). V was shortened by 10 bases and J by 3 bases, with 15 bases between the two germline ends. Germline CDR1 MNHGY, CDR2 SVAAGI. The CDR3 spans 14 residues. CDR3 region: CANHRDTDTGELFF. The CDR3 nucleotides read TGTGCCAACCACCGGGACACAGACACCGGGGAGCTGTTTTTT.

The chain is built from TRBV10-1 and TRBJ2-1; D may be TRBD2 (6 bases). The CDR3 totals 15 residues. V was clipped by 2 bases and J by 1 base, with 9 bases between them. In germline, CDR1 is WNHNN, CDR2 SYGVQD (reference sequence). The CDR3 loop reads CASSEAGRSYNEQFF. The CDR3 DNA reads TGCGCCAGCAGTGAGGCGGGGAGATCCTACAATGAGCAGTTCTTC.

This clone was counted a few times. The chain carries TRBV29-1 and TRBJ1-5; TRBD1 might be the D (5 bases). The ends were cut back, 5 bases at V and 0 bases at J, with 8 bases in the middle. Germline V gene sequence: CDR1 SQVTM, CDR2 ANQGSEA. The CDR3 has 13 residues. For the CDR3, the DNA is TGCAGCGTTAAGGGGAATAGCAATCAGCCCCAGCATTTT. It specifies CSVKGNSNQPQHF.

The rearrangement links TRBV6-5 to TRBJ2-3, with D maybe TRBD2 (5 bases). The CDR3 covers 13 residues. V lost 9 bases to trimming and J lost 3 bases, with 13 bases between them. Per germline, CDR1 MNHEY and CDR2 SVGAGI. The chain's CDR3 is CASQLVLTDTQYF. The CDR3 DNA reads TGTGCCAGTCAACTAGTGCTTACAGATACGCAGTATTTT.

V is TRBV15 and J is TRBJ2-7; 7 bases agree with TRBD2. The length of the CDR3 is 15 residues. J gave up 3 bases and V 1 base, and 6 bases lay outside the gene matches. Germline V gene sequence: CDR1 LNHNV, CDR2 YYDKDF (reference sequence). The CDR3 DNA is TGTGCCACCAGCAGAGGGGGAGGGAGCGGCTACGAGCAGTACTTC. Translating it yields CATSRGGGSGYEQYF.

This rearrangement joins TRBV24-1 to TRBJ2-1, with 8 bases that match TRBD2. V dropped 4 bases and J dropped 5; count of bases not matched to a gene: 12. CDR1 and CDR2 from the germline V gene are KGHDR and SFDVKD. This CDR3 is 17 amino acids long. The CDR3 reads CATSETPGSGTHNEQFF. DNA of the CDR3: TGTGCCACCAGTGAAACTCCCGGTAGCGGGACCCACAATGAGCAGTTCTTC.

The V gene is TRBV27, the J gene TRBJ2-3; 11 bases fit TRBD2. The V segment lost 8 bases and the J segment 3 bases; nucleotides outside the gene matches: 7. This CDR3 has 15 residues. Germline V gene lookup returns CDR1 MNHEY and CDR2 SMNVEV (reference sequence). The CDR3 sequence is CASGDSGGVTDTQYF. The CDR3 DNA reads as TGTGCCAGCGGAGATAGCGGGGGGGTTACAGATACGCAGTATTTT.

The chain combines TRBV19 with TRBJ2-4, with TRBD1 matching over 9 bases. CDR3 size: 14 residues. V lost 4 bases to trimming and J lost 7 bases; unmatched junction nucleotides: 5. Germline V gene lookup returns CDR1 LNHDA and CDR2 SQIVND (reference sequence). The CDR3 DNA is TGTGCCAGTAGTACTACAGGGGGCAACAACATTCAGTACTTC. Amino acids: CASSTTGGNNIQYF.

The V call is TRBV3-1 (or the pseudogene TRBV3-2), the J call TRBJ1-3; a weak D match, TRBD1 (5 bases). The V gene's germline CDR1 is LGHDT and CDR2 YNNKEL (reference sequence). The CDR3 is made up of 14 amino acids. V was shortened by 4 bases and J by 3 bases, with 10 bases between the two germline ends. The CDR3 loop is CASSRTGFGNTIYF. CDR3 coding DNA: TGTGCCAGCAGCCGAACAGGATTTGGAAACACCATATATTTT.

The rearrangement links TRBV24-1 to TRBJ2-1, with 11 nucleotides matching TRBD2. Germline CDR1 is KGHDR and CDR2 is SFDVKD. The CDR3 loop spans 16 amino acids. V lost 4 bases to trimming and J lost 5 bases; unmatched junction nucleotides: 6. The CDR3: CATSDTTSGRDNEQFF. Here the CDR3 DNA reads TGTGCCACCAGTGACACAACTAGCGGGAGAGACAATGAGCAGTTCTTC.